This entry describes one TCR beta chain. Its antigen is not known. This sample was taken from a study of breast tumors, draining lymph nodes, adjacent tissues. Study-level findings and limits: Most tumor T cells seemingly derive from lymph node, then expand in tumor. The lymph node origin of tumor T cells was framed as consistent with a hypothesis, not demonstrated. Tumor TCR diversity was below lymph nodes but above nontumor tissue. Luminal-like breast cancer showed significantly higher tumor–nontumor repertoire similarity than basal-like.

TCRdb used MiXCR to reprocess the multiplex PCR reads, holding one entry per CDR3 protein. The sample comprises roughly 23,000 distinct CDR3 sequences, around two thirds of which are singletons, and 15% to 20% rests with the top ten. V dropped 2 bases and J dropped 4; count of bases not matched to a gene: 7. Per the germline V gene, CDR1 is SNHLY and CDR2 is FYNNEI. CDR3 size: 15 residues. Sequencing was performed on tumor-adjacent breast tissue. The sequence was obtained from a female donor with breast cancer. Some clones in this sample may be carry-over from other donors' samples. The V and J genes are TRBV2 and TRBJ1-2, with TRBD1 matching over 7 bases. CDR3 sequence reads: CASSERDSDPYGYTF. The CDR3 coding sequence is TGTGCCAGCAGTGAACGGGACAGCGATCCCTATGGCTACACCTTC.